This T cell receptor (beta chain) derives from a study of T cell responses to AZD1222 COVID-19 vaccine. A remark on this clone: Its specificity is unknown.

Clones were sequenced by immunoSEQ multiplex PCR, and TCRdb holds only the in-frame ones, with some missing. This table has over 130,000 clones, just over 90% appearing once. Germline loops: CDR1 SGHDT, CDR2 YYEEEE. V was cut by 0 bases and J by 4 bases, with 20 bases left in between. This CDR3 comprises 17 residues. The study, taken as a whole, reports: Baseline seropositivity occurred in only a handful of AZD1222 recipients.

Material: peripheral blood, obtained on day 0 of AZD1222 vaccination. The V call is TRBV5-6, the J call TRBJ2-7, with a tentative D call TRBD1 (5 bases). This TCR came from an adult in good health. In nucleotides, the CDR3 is TGTGCCAGCAGCTTGGAACTCCCGGGTCCTAGGGGTTACGAGCAGTACTTC. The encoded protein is CASSLELPGPRGYEQYF.